The 25 T cell receptor beta chains below all came from one sample that was sequenced in a study of shared clonotypes between healthy human individuals. Terminally differentiated effector memory CD45RA+ cells were left out of the naive CD8 fraction, which was CD45RO-negative and positively selected for CCR7. Measured with immunoSEQ multiplex PCR; TCRdb has only the in-frame clones, and not every one. The sample consists of 1.5 million to 2.5 million clones, approximately 94% of them appearing once. What was sequenced was naive CD8+ T cells sorted from blood. All receptors come from a man aged 18 to 30 in good health.

The chain links TRBV5-1 to TRBJ2-2; D is tentatively TRBD1 or TRBD2 (5 bases each). Trimming shortened V by 3 bases and J by 5 bases, and 8 bases separated the two germline ends. CDR1 is SGHRS and CDR2 is YFSETQ in the germline V gene. This CDR3 is built from 13 residues. The CDR3 region is CASSWDPTGELFF. CDR3 DNA sequence: TGCGCCAGCAGCTGGGACCCTACCGGGGAGCTGTTTTTT.

The V and J genes are TRBV7-6 and TRBJ2-7, with TRBD1 as a possible D gene (5 bases). Trimming took 1 base from V and 0 from J, leaving 7 bases between them. CDR1 and CDR2 from the germline V gene are SGHVS and FNYEAQ. The CDR3 is 14 residues long. The CDR3 sequence is CASSLGTNSYEQYF. In nucleotides, the CDR3 is TGTGCCAGCAGCTTAGGGACAAACTCCTACGAGCAGTACTTC.

The CDR3 bases are TGTGCCAGCAGCTTGTTGAATTCGAACGGGCCTACCTACGAGCAGTACTTC. The encoded protein is CASSLLNSNGPTYEQYF. The chain couples TRBV5-6 to TRBJ2-7; no clear D. Germline assignment: CDR1 SGHDT and CDR2 YYEEEE. The V end lost 1 base, the J end lost 2 bases, and 19 bases lay between the germline ends. This CDR3 spans 17 amino acids.

CDR3 DNA: TGCACCAGCAGCCTACCCGACAGGGCGGAGGATCAGCCCCAGCATTTT. The encoded protein is CTSSLPDRAEDQPQHF. The chain links TRBV1 to TRBJ1-5; the DNA was not used to check the table's D call, TRBD1. TRBV1 is annotated as a pseudogene. This CDR3 contains 16 residues.

The V and J genes are TRBV10-1 and TRBJ1-1, with D possibly TRBD1 on 6 matching bases. Germline V CDR1 and CDR2: WNHNN, SYGVQD (reference sequence). Trimming removed 6 bases from V and 4 bases from J, with 15 bases in between. The CDR3 covers 14 residues. The CDR3 is CASSATGLRTEAFF. As DNA, the CDR3 is TGCGCCAGCAGCGCTACAGGGTTGCGCACTGAAGCTTTCTTT.

The V gene is TRBV15, the J gene TRBJ1-4; D uncertain. The germline CDR1 and CDR2 sequences are LNHNV and YYDKDF (reference sequence). CDR3 length equals 15 residues. V shed 8 bases and J shed 8 bases, with 21 bases lying between them. CDR3 nucleotide sequence: TGTGCCACCGGCACCGCGCCTTGGCCTTCCGAAAAACTGTTTTTT. Translating it yields CATGTAPWPSEKLFF.

V gene TRBV30 combines with J gene TRBJ2-7; 7 bases line up with TRBD1. Germline trimming cut 3 bases from V and 5 bases from J; bases unmatched to any gene: 4. The CDR3 covers 12 residues. The germline V gene encodes CDR1 GTSNPN and CDR2 SVGIG (reference sequence). The CDR3 nucleotides are TGTGCCTGGAGCCGGACAGGAGACGAGCAGTACTTC. Encoded protein: CAWSRTGDEQYF. Variable domain in full (rest from reference TRBV30 and TRBJ2-7): SQTIHQWPATLVQPVGSPLSLECTVEGTSNPNLYWYRQAAGRGLQLLFYSVGIGQISSEVPQNLSASRPQDRQFILSSKKLLLSDSGFYLCAWSRTGDEQYFGPGTRLTVT.

This chain joins TRBV5-1 and TRBJ2-4, with D uncertain. The V gene's germline CDR1 is SGHRS and CDR2 YFSETQ. This CDR3 comprises 13 residues. The V end lost 0 bases, the J end lost 8 bases, and 9 bases lay between the germline ends. The CDR3 sequence: CASSLGLWDIQYF. The CDR3 nucleotides read TGCGCCAGCAGCTTGGGACTCTGGGACATTCAGTACTTC.

The chain employs TRBV27 and TRBJ2-1; a weak D match, TRBD2 (6 bases). CDR3 size: 14 residues. V shed 8 bases and J shed 9 bases, with 20 bases lying between them. Looked up from germline, CDR1 is MNHEY and CDR2 is SMNVEV (reference sequence). The CDR3 region has the DNA TGTGCCAGCTTCTCATGGGACTCCCCCCGTGAGCAGTTCTTC. Amino acids: CASFSWDSPREQFF.

The CDR3 spells CASSTFDSPSNQPQHF. The CDR3, as DNA: TGCGCCAGCAGTACTTTTGACAGTCCTAGCAATCAGCCCCAGCATTTT. This chain joins TRBV4-3 and TRBJ1-5, with D tentatively TRBD1 (5 bases). Germline lookup yields CDR1 LGHNA and CDR2 YSLEER. The V end was cut by 6 bases, the J end by 0 bases, with 15 bases between. CDR3 length: 16 amino acids.

V usage is TRBV25-1 and J usage is TRBJ2-7, with 9 bases aligning to TRBD2. The CDR3 runs to 15 residues. The V gene's germline CDR1 is MGHDK and CDR2 SYGVNS. With V trimmed by 3 bases and J by 5 bases, 8 bases remained unmatched. The CDR3 nucleotides are TGTGCCAGCAGTGAGAGCCTAGCGGGACCTGACGAGCAGTACTTC. Protein sequence: CASSESLAGPDEQYF.

The chain combines TRBV7-3 with TRBJ2-1; a weak D match, TRBD2 (5 bases). This CDR3 spans 13 amino acids. V lost 5 bases and J lost 5, with 10 bases in between. Germline V gene sequence: CDR1 SGHTA, CDR2 FQGTGA. CDR3 nucleotides: TGTGCCAGCAGCCGATCCGGGGACAATGAGCAGTTCTTC. As protein: CASSRSGDNEQFF.

This rearrangement joins TRBV7-9 to TRBJ2-7, with D possibly being TRBD2 (6 bases). The CDR3 spans 15 residues. Germline assignment: CDR1 SEHNR and CDR2 FQNEAQ (reference sequence). Trimming removed 4 bases from V and 4 bases from J, with 17 bases in between. The CDR3 DNA follows: TGTGCCAGCAGCTACCCGGGGGAGGCGGGGTACGAGCAGTACTTC. Its translation: CASSYPGEAGYEQYF.

The chain has TRBV11-2 and TRBJ2-7; 13 nucleotides align to TRBD2. V gave up 2 bases and J gave up 3 bases; unmatched junction bases: 4. The CDR3 runs 16 residues. Germline V gives CDR1 SGHAT, CDR2 FQNNGV. The CDR3 DNA is TGTGCCAGCAGCTTACTAGGGACTAGCGGGGTCTACGAGCAGTACTTC. It translates to CASSLLGTSGVYEQYF.

The chain combines TRBV19 with TRBJ2-2; the match to TRBD2 covers 9 bases. V dropped 0 bases and J dropped 6; count of bases not matched to a gene: 8. CDR3 length: 17 residues. Looked up from germline, CDR1 is LNHDA and CDR2 is SQIVND (reference sequence). This chain's CDR3 is CASSIDLGREGPGELFF. DNA for the CDR3: TGTGCCAGTAGTATAGATCTGGGGCGGGAGGGCCCCGGGGAGCTGTTTTTT.

Notes on this clone: Other DNA sequences from this sample encode an identical CDR3 as well. The V call is TRBV19, the J call TRBJ2-7; weak D call: TRBD1 (6 bases). V shed 4 bases and J shed 2 bases, with 9 bases lying between them. The V gene's germline CDR1 is LNHDA and CDR2 SQIVND (reference sequence). The CDR3 is 13 residues long. This chain's CDR3 is CASSTTGTYEQYF. CDR3 nucleotides: TGTGCCAGTAGTACAACAGGGACCTACGAGCAGTACTTC. The complete variable domain, with remaining parts taken from reference TRBV19 and TRBJ2-7, reads DGGITQSPKYLFRKEGQNVTLSCEQNLNHDAMYWYRQDPGQGLRLIYYSQIVNDFQKGDIAEGYSVSREKKESFPLTVTSAQKNPTAFYLCASSTTGTYEQYFGPGTRLTVT.

This chain connects TRBV5-6 to TRBJ2-2, with TRBD1 matching over 8 bases. This CDR3 region has 15 residues. V lost 0 bases and J lost 6; bases outside the gene matches: 4. CDR1 SGHDT and CDR2 YYEEEE come from the germline V gene. The CDR3 DNA reads as TGTGCCAGCAGCTTGGATCCGACAGGGGCCGGGGAGCTGTTTTTT. Its protein is CASSLDPTGAGELFF.

Of note for this clone: Other DNA sequences from this sample encode an identical CDR3 as well. The rearrangement joins TRBV7-6 to TRBJ2-3, with TRBD2 matching over 10 bases. The CDR3 length is 16 residues. CDR1 and CDR2 (germline): SGHVS, FNYEAQ. J gave up 4 bases and V 1 base, and 5 bases lay outside the gene matches. For the CDR3, the DNA is TGTGCCAGCAGCTTAGAAGCGGGGGGGCCTGCAGATACGCAGTATTTT. This translates into CASSLEAGGPADTQYF.

Only a few counts were recorded for this clone. This chain joins TRBV7-9 and TRBJ1-1; possibly TRBD1 for D (6 bases). This CDR3 has 13 residues. Germline V gene data show CDR1 as SEHNR and CDR2 as FQNEAQ (reference sequence). Trimming removed 5 bases at V and 1 base at J, with 8 bases between. CDR3 bases: TGTGCCAGCAGCGAGACAGGGAACACTGAAGCTTTCTTT. Translating it yields CASSETGNTEAFF.

A word on this clone: The same CDR3 can be traced to other DNA sequences in this sample. This rearrangement joins TRBV4-3 to TRBJ2-7; no clear D gene. This CDR3 comprises 12 residues. CDR1 and CDR2 (germline): LGHNA, YSLEER. Deletions cut 0 bases from V and 5 bases from J, with 5 bases between. The CDR3 spells CASSQDNDEQYF. The CDR3 region has the DNA TGCGCCAGCAGCCAAGACAACGACGAGCAGTACTTC.

Comment on this clone: Other DNA sequences from this sample encode an identical CDR3 as well. The chain recombines TRBV6-5 with TRBJ1-4; D is ambiguous. The CDR3 has 15 residues. V was trimmed by 0 bases and J by 5 bases, leaving 10 bases between them. Germline V gene sequence: CDR1 MNHEY, CDR2 SVGAGI. CDR3 in amino acids: CASSYSSGGNEKLFF. For the CDR3, the DNA is TGTGCCAGCAGTTACTCGTCAGGCGGAAATGAAAAACTGTTTTTT.

The J gene is TRBJ2-1, the V gene TRBV6-5, with 7 bases lining up with TRBD2. This CDR3 has 16 amino acids. The trim removed 4 bases at V and 2 bases at J, leaving 8 bases unmatched. Per the germline V gene, CDR1 is MNHEY and CDR2 is SVGAGI. As DNA, the CDR3 is TGTGCCAGCAGTTCGTCAATGAGCGGGACCTACAATGAGCAGTTCTTC. Translating it yields CASSSSMSGTYNEQFF.

The rearrangement links TRBV4-1 to TRBJ2-6; D not resolved. Trimming pared 0 bases from V and 0 bases from J, leaving 6 bases between. Germline-derived CDR1 and CDR2 are MGHRA and YSYEKL. This CDR3 is built from 16 residues. The CDR3 sequence is CASSQDRDSGANVLTF. CDR3 coding DNA: TGCGCCAGCAGCCAAGATCGCGACTCTGGGGCCAACGTCCTGACTTTC.

The V call is TRBV27, the J call TRBJ2-3; 7 nucleotides line up with TRBD2. This CDR3 spans 15 amino acids. Germline CDR1 MNHEY, CDR2 SMNVEV (reference sequence). With V trimmed by 9 bases and J by 5 bases, 14 bases remained unmatched. CDR3 bases: TGTGCCAGTAACTCCATTGGCGGGAGAGAAGATACGCAGTATTTT. It specifies CASNSIGGREDTQYF.

The J gene is TRBJ1-5, the V gene TRBV15; 9 bases are a match to TRBD1. The CDR3 length is 15 residues. Germline loops: CDR1 LNHNV, CDR2 YYDKDF (reference sequence). J was trimmed by 6 bases and V by 3 bases; bases with no gene match: 6. CDR3 nucleotide sequence: TGTGCCACCAGCAGTGGGGACAGGGTAATTCAGCCCCAGCATTTT. Protein sequence: CATSSGDRVIQPQHF.